This T cell receptor (beta chain) came from a study of spatial heterogeneity in lung cancer. Trimming cost V 4 bases and J 2 bases, with 8 bases left between them. Germline loops: CDR1 SGHRS, CDR2 YFSETQ. The CDR3 is made up of 13 amino acids. The sample's time point: blood at routine non-recurrence follow-up after resection. Sequencing covered unsorted whole RNA taken from tumor, nontumor lung or frozen PBMC. Unique molecular identifiers tagged every individual TCR cDNA molecule. TCRdb passed the 5' RACE reads through MiXCR, listing each CDR3 protein once. The sample includes about 120,000 distinct CDR3 sequences, 9% to 15% seen only once; the top ten take over 15%. Findings of the study overall: Ubiquitous expanded tumor TCRs surfaced in blood more at resection than they did at follow-up.

In its sample, this clonotype was seen many times. The target antigen is unknown. The input for sequencing was PBMCs, taken at follow-up. The clonotype originates from a male donor with early-stage non-small cell lung cancer. The chain combines TRBV5-1 with TRBJ2-3; no clear D. The CDR3 region is CASSTTFTDTQYF. CDR3 nucleotide sequence: TGCGCCAGCAGCACTACCTTCACAGATACGCAGTATTTT.